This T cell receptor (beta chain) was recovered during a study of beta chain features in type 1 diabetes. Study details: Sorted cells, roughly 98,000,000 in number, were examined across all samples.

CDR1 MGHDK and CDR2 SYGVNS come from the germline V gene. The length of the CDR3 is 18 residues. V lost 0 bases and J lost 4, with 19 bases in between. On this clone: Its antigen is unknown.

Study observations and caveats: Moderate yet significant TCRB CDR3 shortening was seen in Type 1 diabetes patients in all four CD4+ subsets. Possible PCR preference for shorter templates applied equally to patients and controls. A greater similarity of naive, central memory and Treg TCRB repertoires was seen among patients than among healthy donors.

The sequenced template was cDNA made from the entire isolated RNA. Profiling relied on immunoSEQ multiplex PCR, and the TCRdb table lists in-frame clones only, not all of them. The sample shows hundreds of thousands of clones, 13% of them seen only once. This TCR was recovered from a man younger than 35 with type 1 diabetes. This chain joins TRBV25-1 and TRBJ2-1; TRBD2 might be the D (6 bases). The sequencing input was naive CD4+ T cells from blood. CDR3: CASSEYSLGVGGYNEQFF. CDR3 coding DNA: TGTGCCAGCAGTGAATATTCCCTGGGGGTTGGGGGGTACAATGAGCAGTTCTTC.